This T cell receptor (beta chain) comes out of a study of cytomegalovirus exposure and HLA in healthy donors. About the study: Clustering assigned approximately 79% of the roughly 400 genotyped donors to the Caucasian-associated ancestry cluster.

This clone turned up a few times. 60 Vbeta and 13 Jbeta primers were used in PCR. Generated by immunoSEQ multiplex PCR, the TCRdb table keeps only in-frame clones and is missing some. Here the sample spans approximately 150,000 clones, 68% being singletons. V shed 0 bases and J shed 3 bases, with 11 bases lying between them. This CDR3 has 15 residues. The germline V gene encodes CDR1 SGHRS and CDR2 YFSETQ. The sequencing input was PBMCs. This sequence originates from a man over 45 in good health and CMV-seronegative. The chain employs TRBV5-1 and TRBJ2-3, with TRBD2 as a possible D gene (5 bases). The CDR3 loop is CASSLGGSRTDTQYF. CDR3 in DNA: TGCGCCAGCAGCTTGGGAGGGAGTAGGACAGATACGCAGTATTTT. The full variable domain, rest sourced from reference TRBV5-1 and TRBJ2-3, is KAGVTQTPRYLIKTRGQQVTLSCSPISGHRSVSWYQQTPGQGLQFLFEYFSETQRNKGNFPGRFSGRQFSNSRSEMNVSTLELGDSALYLCASSLGGSRTDTQYFGPGTRLTVL.